A single sample is the source of the 20 T cell receptor beta chains below, sequenced in a study of T cell clonality in common variable immunodeficiency. The repertoire was sequenced with immunoSEQ multiplex PCR; TCRdb's copy has only in-frame clones and lacks some. In total the sample includes 30,000 to 40,000 clones, none of them seen once. These receptors are not linked to any known antigen. Study-level results: Reportedly, TCR beta sequences from common variable immunodeficiency showed fewer deletions and N-nucleotide insertions.

The sample was peripheral blood mononuclear cells. The receptors derive from a human donor with common variable immunodeficiency.

On this clone itself: The sequenced fragment ends 3 residues before the CDR3 boundary, so the rest is inferred from the germline J gene. The genes are TRBV6-2 or TRBV6-3 and TRBJ2-7; D unclear. CDR1 and CDR2 (germline): MNHEY, SVGEGT. This CDR3 is 13 amino acids long. Trimming took 7 bases from V and 3 from J, leaving 13 bases between them. The part of the CDR3 DNA that was read is TGTGCCAGCAAAAGAAGCCTGTACTACGAG. Encoded protein: CASKRSLYYE. The full-length CDR3 reads as CASKRSLYYEQYF.

This clone was detected ten times or more. The sequenced fragment ends 3 residues before the CDR3 boundary, so the rest is inferred from the germline J gene. The chain couples TRBV30 to TRBJ1-1; D not certain. The CDR3 consists of 11 residues. Germline CDR1 and CDR2: GTSNPN and SVGIG (reference sequence). Between the trimmed V and J ends, which lost 3 bases and 7 bases, there was a span of 9 bases. The sequenced part of the CDR3 DNA is TGTGCCTGGAGGCTCCGGTTTGAA. This encodes CAWRLRFE. The whole CDR3 sequence is CAWRLRFEAFF. The variable domain in full, with the rest retrieved from reference TRBV30 and TRBJ1-1, is SQTIHQWPATLVQPVGSPLSLECTVEGTSNPNLYWYRQAAGRGLQLLFYSVGIGQISSEVPQNLSASRPQDRQFILSSKKLLLSDSGFYLCAWRLRFEAFFGQGTRLTVV.

Note on this clone: The read terminates 3 residues before the CDR3 end, so the remaining end is supplied by the germline J gene. This chain uses TRBV2 with TRBJ2-7; D might be TRBD2 (6 bases). The length of the CDR3 is 16 residues. Germline assignment: CDR1 SNHLY and CDR2 FYNNEI. Trimming removed 7 bases at V and 1 base at J, with 20 bases between. CDR3 region: CASIPDMGGVSYEQYF. The sequenced part of the CDR3 DNA is TGTGCCAGCATTCCCGACATGGGCGGGGTTTCCTACGAG.

This clone showed up many times. The read is 3 residues too short to cover the CDR3 end, so that end is filled in from the germline J gene. Different DNA sequences within this sample yield the same CDR3. This chain links TRBV20-1 with TRBJ2-1, with no clear D. With 3 bases removed from V and 6 bases from J, the gap between germline ends came to 6 bases. The germline V gene has CDR1 DFQATT and CDR2 SNEGSKA (reference sequence). The CDR3 consists of 11 residues. The DNA read from the CDR3 is TGCAGTGCTAGCCCCAGCAATGAG. It translates to CSASPSNE. The CDR3 reads in full as CSASPSNEQFF.

This clone was recorded a few times. The read is 3 residues too short to cover the CDR3 end, so that end is filled in from the germline J gene. The chain links TRBV7-8 to TRBJ2-7; D perhaps matches TRBD1 (5 bases). The V end was cut by 2 bases, the J end by 0 bases, with 11 bases between. CDR1 and CDR2 (germline): SGHVS, FQNEAQ. The CDR3 spans 15 residues. This CDR3 is CASSLQGSDSYEQYF. Incomplete CDR3 DNA: TGTGCCAGCAGCTTACAGGGCTCTGACTCCTACGAG. The full variable domain, completed using reference TRBV7-8 and TRBJ2-7, is GAGVSQSPRYKVAKRGQDVALRCDPISGHVSLFWYQQALGQGPEFLTYFQNEAQLDKSGLPSDRFFAERPEGSVSTLKIQRTQQEDSAVYLCASSLQGSDSYEQYFGPGTRLTVT.

With regard to this clone: The CDR3 end lies 3 residues beyond the end of the read and is filled in from the germline J gene. This sequence joins TRBV7-3 and TRBJ2-1; D is perhaps TRBD2 (7 bases). Deletions cut 5 bases from V and 7 bases from J, with 18 bases between. This CDR3 spans 15 amino acids. Germline V gene data show CDR1 as SGHTA and CDR2 as FQGTGA. The CDR3 bases that were read are TGTGCCAGCAGCCGCAGGGGCGGGAGTCTAAATGAG. Its protein is CASSRRGGSLNE. In full, the CDR3 is CASSRRGGSLNEQFF.

This clone was seen repeatedly, ten times or more. The read stops 3 residues short of the end of the CDR3; the missing end is completed from the germline J gene. V gene TRBV7-3 combines with J gene TRBJ2-3, with D unresolved. The CDR3 runs 13 residues. Trimming removed 7 bases from V and 1 base from J, with 9 bases in between. In germline, CDR1 is SGHTA, CDR2 FQGTGA. CDR3 region: CASTPERTDTQYF. The sequenced CDR3 bases are TGTGCCAGCACCCCTGAGCGCACAGATACG. The whole variable domain, remainder taken from reference TRBV7-3 and TRBJ2-3, is GAGVSQTPSNKVTEKGKYVELRCDPISGHTALYWYRQSLGQGPEFLIYFQGTGAADDSGLPNDRFFAVRPEGSVSTLKIQRTERGDSAVYLCASTPERTDTQYFGPGTRLTVL.

This clone was observed a few times. The read halts 3 residues ahead of the CDR3 end, with the missing end drawn from the germline J gene. J is TRBJ2-2 and V is TRBV7-3, with 10 bases matching TRBD2. This CDR3 has 15 residues. The V and J ends lost 6 bases and 6 bases, in that order; junction bases with no gene match: 7. Germline V gene sequence: CDR1 SGHTA, CDR2 FQGTGA. The covered CDR3 bases are TGTGCCAGCAGTTTGAGCGGGAGGGGACCCGGGGAG. Translating gives CASSLSGRGPGE. The entire CDR3 protein reads CASSLSGRGPGELFF. The variable domain in full, completed from reference TRBV7-3 and TRBJ2-2, reads GAGVSQTPSNKVTEKGKYVELRCDPISGHTALYWYRQSLGQGPEFLIYFQGTGAADDSGLPNDRFFAVRPEGSVSTLKIQRTERGDSAVYLCASSLSGRGPGELFFGEGSRLTVL.

This clone was picked up a small number of times. The read comes to an end 3 residues before the CDR3 does, leaving the germline J gene to fill in the end. The chain combines TRBV19 with TRBJ2-7, with 9 bases matching TRBD1. This CDR3 region has 14 residues. The germline gives CDR1 LNHDA, CDR2 SQIVND (reference sequence). V lost 5 bases, J lost 4 bases, and 6 bases stayed unmatched. The CDR3 bases that were read are TGTGCCAGTAGTGGGGACAGGGCCGGTTACGAG. This encodes CASSGDRAGYE. The entire CDR3 reads CASSGDRAGYEQYF.

This clone was found many times. The CDR3 is cut off 3 residues early in the read; its end comes from the germline J gene. This rearrangement joins TRBV19 to TRBJ1-1; D uncertain. Germline assignment: CDR1 LNHDA and CDR2 SQIVND (reference sequence). V lost 3 bases and J 6 bases, leaving 8 bases between the germline ends. This CDR3 comprises 12 residues. The DNA read from the CDR3 is TGTGCCAGTAGTATGGTGGCCGCTGAA. Amino acid sequence: CASSMVAAE. The whole CDR3 sequence is CASSMVAAEAFF.

This clone was seen ten or more times. With the read ending 3 residues before the CDR3 end, the germline J gene is used to fill in that end. The V gene is TRBV18, the J gene TRBJ2-7; 9 nucleotides agree with TRBD1. Germline values: CDR1 KGHSH, CDR2 LQKENI. Unmatched junction bases numbered 9, after V lost 6 bases and J lost 6 bases. The CDR3 consists of 14 residues. CDR3 bases read: TGTGCCAGCTCGCCCGGGACAGGGAATCGCGAG. Amino acid sequence: CASSPGTGNRE. The whole CDR3 reads CASSPGTGNREQYF.

The sample holds many counts of this clone. CDR3 sequence: CSAGQGRNTEAFF. The sequenced part of the CDR3 DNA is TGCAGCGCCGGACAGGGGAGGAACACTGAA. The gene calls are TRBV29-1 and TRBJ1-1; 9 nucleotides line up with TRBD1. The missing CDR3 end, 3 residues past where the read stops, is filled in from the germline J gene. This CDR3 is 13 amino acids long. V trimming: 7 bases; J trimming: 1 base; junction bases outside the gene matches: 4. Germline CDR1 and CDR2: SQVTM and ANQGSEA. Combining the CDR3 with reference TRBV29-1 and TRBJ1-1 gives the whole variable domain SAVISQKPSRDICQRGTSLTIQCQVDSQVTMMFWYRQQPGQSLTLIATANQGSEATYESGFVIDKFPISRPNLTFSTLTVSNMSPEDSSIYLCSAGQGRNTEAFFGQGTRLTVV.

This clone was observed many times. The read ends 3 residues before the CDR3 terminus; that terminus is restored from the germline J gene. This sequence joins TRBV10-3 and TRBJ1-5, with D tentatively TRBD1 (6 bases). This CDR3 region has 14 residues. Between the trimmed V and J ends, which lost 10 bases and 0 bases, there was a span of 13 bases. Germline V CDR1 and CDR2: ENHRY, SYGVKD. This CDR3 reads CASLRGNSNQPQHF. The CDR3 bases that were read are TGTGCCAGCCTTAGGGGGAATAGCAATCAGCCC.

This clone was recorded at least ten times. The DNA ends 3 residues before the CDR3 does, and the rest of the CDR3 is filled in from the germline J gene. V and J are TRBV20-1 and TRBJ1-4; 10 nucleotides align to TRBD1. Germline lookup yields CDR1 DFQATT and CDR2 SNEGSKA (reference sequence). J was trimmed by 0 bases and V by 3 bases; bases with no gene match: 7. This CDR3 region has 17 residues. The DNA read from the CDR3 is TGCAGTGCTAGCCGACAGGGGGCTCTCGCAACTAATGAAAAA. Protein: CSASRQGALATNEK. The full CDR3 protein is CSASRQGALATNEKLFF.

This clone was detected ten times or more. The observed sequence ends 3 residues before the CDR3 terminus, with the missing tail filled in from the germline J gene. V gene TRBV4-1 combines with J gene TRBJ1-4; 9 positions match TRBD1. The CDR3 has 15 amino acids. From germline, CDR1 is MGHRA and CDR2 YSYEKL. With 5 bases clipped from V and 8 bases from J, the junction kept 9 bases outside the gene matches. The covered CDR3 bases are TGCGCCAGCAGCGCCACCGGGACAGGGTGGGAAAAA. It is translated as CASSATGTGWEK. The whole CDR3 reads CASSATGTGWEKLFF.

Note on this clone: With the read ending 3 residues before the CDR3 end, the germline J gene is used to fill in that end. J is TRBJ2-5 and V is TRBV13, with D perhaps TRBD1 (6 bases). There are 14 residues in the CDR3. Trimming left V 5 bases short and J 2 bases short, with 12 bases between. Germline V gene lookup returns CDR1 PRHDT and CDR2 FYEKMQ (reference sequence). The CDR3 reads CASSIDRLQETQYF. The CDR3 bases that were read are TGTGCCAGCAGCATCGACAGGCTTCAAGAGACC.

This clone was recorded a few times. The DNA ends 3 residues before the CDR3 does, and the rest of the CDR3 is filled in from the germline J gene. The chain combines TRBV7-9 with TRBJ2-1; tentatively, D is TRBD1 (8 bases). This CDR3 has 14 residues. The ends were cut back, 5 bases at V and 7 bases at J, with 15 bases in the middle. CDR1 is SEHNR, CDR2 FQNEAQ, per germline (reference sequence). CDR3 bases read: TGTGCCAGCAGCCCCGACAGGGGAGGGAATGAG. Translation gives CASSPDRGGNE. The CDR3 reads in full as CASSPDRGGNEQFF.

This clone was seen many times. The CDR3 extends 3 residues past the end of the read, so its final part is completed from the germline J gene. The genes are TRBV25-1 and TRBJ1-6, with D hard to call. Germline V lookup: CDR1 MGHDK, CDR2 SYGVNS. The V gene lost 8 bases and the J gene lost 8 bases, with 25 bases spanning the gap. This CDR3 region has 17 residues. The CDR3 here is CASSPNRTERLDSPLHF. CDR3 DNA, as far as it was read: TGTGCCAGCTCACCTAACCGCACAGAAAGGCTGGATTCACCC.

This clone was picked up many times. The observed sequence ends 3 residues before the CDR3 terminus, with the missing tail filled in from the germline J gene. The genes are TRBV5-6 and TRBJ1-1; D might be TRBD1 (5 bases). The germline gives CDR1 SGHDT, CDR2 YYEEEE. V lost 0 bases, J lost 6 bases, and 12 bases lay in between. The CDR3 is 14 residues long. The DNA read from the CDR3 is TGTGCCAGCAGCTTGGACAGGAGGACCCCTGAA. Translating it yields CASSLDRRTPE. The whole CDR3 region reads CASSLDRRTPEAFF.

This clone was seen a handful of times. The CDR3 is cut off 3 residues early in the read; its end comes from the germline J gene. The chain couples TRBV7-6 to TRBJ2-1; 12 positions match TRBD2. Trimming cost V 2 bases and J 6 bases; bases outside gene matches: 8. The length of the CDR3 is 17 residues. Germline V gene data show CDR1 as SGHVS and CDR2 as FNYEAQ. CDR3 bases read: TGTGCCAGCAGCTTAACTAGCGGGAGGCCCCTTTTCAATGAG. This translates into CASSLTSGRPLFNE. The entire CDR3 protein is CASSLTSGRPLFNEQFF.